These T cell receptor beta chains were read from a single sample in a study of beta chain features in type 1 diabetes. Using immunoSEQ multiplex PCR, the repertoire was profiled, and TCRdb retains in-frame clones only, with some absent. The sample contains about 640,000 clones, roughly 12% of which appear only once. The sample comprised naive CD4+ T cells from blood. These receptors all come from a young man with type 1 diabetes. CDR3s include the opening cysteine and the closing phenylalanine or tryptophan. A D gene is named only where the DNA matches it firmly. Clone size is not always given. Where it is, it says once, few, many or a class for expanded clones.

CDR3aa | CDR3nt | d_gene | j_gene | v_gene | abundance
CASDLPGTGTGELFF | TGTGCTAGTGACCTACCCGGGACTGGCACCGGGGAGCTGTTTTTT | - | TRBJ2-2 | TRBV12-5 | -
CASSLGDSPVGELFF | TGTGCCAGCAGCTTAGGGGACAGTCCTGTTGGGGAGCTGTTTTTT | TRBD1 | TRBJ2-2 | TRBV7-2 | -
CASSQEVGQGNSPLHF | TGCGCCAGCAGCCAAGAAGTGGGACAGGGGAATTCACCCCTCCACTTT | TRBD1 | TRBJ1-6 | TRBV4-3 | few
CSSLLTIDRASEAFF | TGCAGCTCTTTATTAACGATTGACAGGGCTTCTGAAGCTTTCTTT | TRBD1 | TRBJ1-1 | TRBV29-1 | -
CASSQVGQMNTEAFF | TGCGCCAGCAGCCAAGTAGGACAAATGAACACTGAAGCTTTCTTT | - | TRBJ1-1 | TRBV4-3 | few
CASSDRGGYTF | TGTGCCAGCAGCGACAGGGGTGGCTACACCTTC | TRBD1 | TRBJ1-2 | TRBV7-9 | few
CASSQLTGSSYEQYF | TGCGCCAGCAGCCAGCTGACAGGGAGCTCCTACGAGCAGTACTTC | TRBD1 | TRBJ2-7 | TRBV4-3 | few
CASSVGGNQPQHF | TGTGCCAGCAGTGTCGGTGGCAATCAGCCCCAGCATTTT | - | TRBJ1-5 | TRBV6-5 | -
CASSFGTDSNQPQHF | TGTGCCAGCAGCTTTGGGACAGATAGCAATCAGCCCCAGCATTTT | TRBD1 | TRBJ1-5 | TRBV9 | -
CASTQGQGGTYEQYF | TGTGCCAGCACGCAGGGACAGGGTGGGACCTACGAGCAGTACTTC | TRBD1 | TRBJ2-7 | TRBV7-9 | -
CASSVRGSTDTQYF | TGTGCCAGCAGCGTAAGGGGGAGCACAGATACGCAGTATTTT | - | TRBJ2-3 | TRBV9 | -
CASSSDNEQFF | TGTGCCAGCAGTTCAGACAATGAGCAGTTCTTC | - | TRBJ2-1 | TRBV2 | -
CASSLPGSTGNEQFF | TGTGCCAGCAGTTTACCCGGCAGTACGGGTAATGAGCAGTTCTTC | - | TRBJ2-1 | TRBV27 | few
CASSSDVNTGELFF | TGTGCCAGCAGCTCCGATGTTAACACCGGGGAGCTGTTTTTT | - | TRBJ2-2 | TRBV7-2 | -
CASSLELWGNQPQHF | TGTGCCAGCAGCTTAGAGCTTTGGGGCAATCAGCCCCAGCATTTT | - | TRBJ1-5 | TRBV11-2 | few
CAISTTGGNDKNIQYF | TGTGCCATCAGCACAACAGGGGGCAATGACAAAAACATTCAGTACTTC | TRBD1 | TRBJ2-4 | TRBV10-3 | few
CASSEGGLYSYEQYF | TGTGCCAGCAGTGAAGGTGGACTGTATTCCTACGAGCAGTACTTC | - | TRBJ2-7 | TRBV2 | few
CASSSKEVTDTQYF | TGTGCCAGCAGCTCCAAGGAGGTGACAGATACGCAGTATTTT | - | TRBJ2-3 | TRBV7-2 | few
CASSLRLAGGPNTQYF | TGTGCCAGCAGTTTACGACTAGCGGGGGGGCCAAATACGCAGTATTTT | TRBD2 | TRBJ2-3 | TRBV27 | -
CASSARDRGETQYF | TGCGCCAGCAGCGCCCGGGACAGGGGAGAGACCCAGTACTTC | TRBD1 | TRBJ2-5 | TRBV4-3 | -
CASSLDPSTDTQYF | TGCGCCAGCAGCTTAGACCCCAGCACAGATACGCAGTATTTT | - | TRBJ2-3 | TRBV5-1 | few
CASSPYNLYEQYF | TGTGCCAGCAGTCCTTATAACCTCTACGAGCAGTACTTC | - | TRBJ2-7 | TRBV27 | few
CASLGTVEEKLFF | TGTGCCAGCCTCGGGACAGTAGAGGAAAAACTGTTTTTT | TRBD1 | TRBJ1-4 | TRBV6-6 | -
CASSLKASRPTPTSPYEQYF | TGCGCCAGCAGCTTGAAGGCCTCTAGGCCTACTCCGACGAGTCCATACGAGCAGTACTTC | - | TRBJ2-7 | TRBV5-1 | -
CASSLADRDGYTF | TGCGCCAGCAGCTTGGCGGACAGAGATGGCTACACCTTC | - | TRBJ1-2 | TRBV5-1 | few
CASSAAGGRNSPLHF | TGTGCCAGCAGCGCAGCCGGGGGTAGGAATTCACCCCTCCACTTT | - | TRBJ1-6 | TRBV9 | few
CASSPDRDHPPDDF | TGTGCCAGCAGCCCGGACAGAGATCATCCGCCGGACGACTTT | - | TRBJ1-6 | TRBV7-2 | few
CASSQDLNLRSTGELFF | TGCGCCAGCAGCCAAGATTTAAATCTTAGGAGCACCGGGGAGCTGTTTTTT | - | TRBJ2-2 | TRBV4-3 | few
CASSLSIAGLDTGELFF | TGCGCCAGCAGCTTGTCGATTGCGGGGCTGGACACCGGGGAGCTGTTTTTT | - | TRBJ2-2 | TRBV5-1 | -
CAVRAGGSYNEQFF | TGTGCCGTTAGAGCGGGGGGCTCCTACAATGAGCAGTTCTTC | TRBD2 | TRBJ2-1 | TRBV19 | -
CASSPLGDGYTF | TGTGCCAGCTCACCCCTGGGGGATGGCTACACCTTC | - | TRBJ1-2 | TRBV18 | few